This T cell receptor (beta chain) emerged from a study of shared T cell receptors in the human thymus. The method was immunoSEQ multiplex PCR; TCRdb's version includes in-frame clones alone and lacks a portion of them. The sample holds more than 550,000 clones, 80% to 90% seen once. In addition, the sample was reused for a study of human thymus T cells. In that study: The donors were infants in Finland with congenital heart defects, otherwise immunologically healthy. Thymic samples were excised during corrective heart operations. Gene usage for V and J segments appeared biased in thymic and blood repertoires. There were highly overlapping thymic repertoires among unrelated individuals, as related research reported.

This receptor was obtained from a girl younger than two with a congenital heart defect. The sample comprised thymocytes.

The DNA of the CDR3 is TGTGCCAGCAGCTTAGCCGGCCGACAGGGGAATAACAATTCACCCCTCCACTTT. Its translation is CASSLAGRQGNNNSPLHF. The rearrangement links TRBV7-9 to TRBJ1-6, with TRBD1 identical over 8 bases. The CDR3 spans 18 residues. Germline CDR1 and CDR2: SEHNR and FQNEAQ (reference sequence). With 0 bases clipped from V and 7 bases from J, the junction kept 11 bases outside the gene matches.